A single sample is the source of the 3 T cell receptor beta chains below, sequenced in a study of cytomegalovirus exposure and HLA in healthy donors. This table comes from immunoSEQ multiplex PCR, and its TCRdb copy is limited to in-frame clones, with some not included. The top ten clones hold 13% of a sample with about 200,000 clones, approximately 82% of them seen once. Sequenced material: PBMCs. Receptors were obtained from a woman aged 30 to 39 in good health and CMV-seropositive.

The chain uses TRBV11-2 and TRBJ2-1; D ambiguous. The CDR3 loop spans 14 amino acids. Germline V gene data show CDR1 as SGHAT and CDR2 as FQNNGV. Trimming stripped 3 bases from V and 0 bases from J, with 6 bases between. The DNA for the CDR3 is TGTGCCAGCAGCTTCGGGTTCTCCTACAATGAGCAGTTCTTC. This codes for CASSFGFSYNEQFF.

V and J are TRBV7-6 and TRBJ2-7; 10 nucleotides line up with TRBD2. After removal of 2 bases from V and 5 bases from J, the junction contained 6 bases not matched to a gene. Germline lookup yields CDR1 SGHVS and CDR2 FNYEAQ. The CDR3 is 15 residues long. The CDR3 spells CASSLFSGRANEQYF. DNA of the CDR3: TGTGCCAGCAGCTTATTCAGCGGGAGGGCCAACGAGCAGTACTTC.

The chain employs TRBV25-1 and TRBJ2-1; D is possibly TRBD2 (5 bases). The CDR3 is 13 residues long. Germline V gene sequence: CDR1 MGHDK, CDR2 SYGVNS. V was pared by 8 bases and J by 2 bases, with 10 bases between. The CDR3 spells CASLGAAYNEQFF. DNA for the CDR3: TGTGCCAGCCTGGGAGCGGCCTACAATGAGCAGTTCTTC.